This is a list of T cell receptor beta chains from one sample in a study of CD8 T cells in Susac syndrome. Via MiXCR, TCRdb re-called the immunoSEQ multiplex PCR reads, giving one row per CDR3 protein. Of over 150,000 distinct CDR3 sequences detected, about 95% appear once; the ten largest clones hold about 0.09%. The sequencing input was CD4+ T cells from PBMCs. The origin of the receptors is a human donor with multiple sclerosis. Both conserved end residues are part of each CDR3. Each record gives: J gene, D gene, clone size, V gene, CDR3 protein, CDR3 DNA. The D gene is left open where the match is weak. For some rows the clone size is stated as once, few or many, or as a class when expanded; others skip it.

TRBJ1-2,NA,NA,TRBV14,CASSQSYLPRQASNYGYTF,TGTGCCAGCAGCCAATCGTACCTCCCTCGACAGGCTTCTAACTATGGCTACACCTTC
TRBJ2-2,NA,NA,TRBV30,CAWSVIRGWELFF,TGTGCCTGGAGTGTTATAAGGGGTTGGGAGCTGTTTTTT
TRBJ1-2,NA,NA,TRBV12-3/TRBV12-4,CASSLWGNYGYTF,TGTGCCAGCAGTTTATGGGGGAACTATGGCTACACCTTC
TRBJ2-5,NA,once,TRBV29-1,CSAFQETQYF,TGCAGCGCCTTCCAGGAGACCCAGTACTTC
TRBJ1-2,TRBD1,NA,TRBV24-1,CATSEGGQRPYGYTF,TGTGCCACCAGTGAGGGGGGACAGCGTCCCTATGGCTACACCTTC
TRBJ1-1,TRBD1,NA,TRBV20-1,CSARQGAGSTEAFF,TGCAGTGCAAGACAGGGGGCCGGCTCGACTGAAGCTTTCTTT
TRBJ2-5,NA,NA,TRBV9,CASSLDYKETQYF,TGTGCCAGCAGCCTCGACTACAAAGAGACCCAGTACTTC
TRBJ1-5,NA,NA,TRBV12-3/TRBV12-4,CASSEGRSIWPQHF,TGTGCCAGCAGTGAGGGACGGTCCATCTGGCCCCAGCATTTT
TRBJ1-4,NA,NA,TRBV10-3,CAHRPVGTAEKLFF,TGTGCCCATCGACCCGTAGGGACGGCGGAAAAACTGTTTTTT
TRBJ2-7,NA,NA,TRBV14,CASSQDEQAYEQYF,TGTGCCAGCAGCCAAGATGAACAGGCCTACGAGCAGTACTTC
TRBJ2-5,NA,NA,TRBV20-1,CSARPQETQYF,TGCAGTGCTAGGCCCCAAGAGACCCAGTACTTC
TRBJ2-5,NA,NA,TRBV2,CASSEARGLGTQYF,TGTGCCAGCAGTGAAGCCAGGGGCCTAGGAACCCAGTACTTC
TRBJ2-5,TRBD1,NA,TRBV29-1,CSARQGEETQYF,TGCAGCGCCCGACAGGGGGAAGAGACCCAGTACTTC
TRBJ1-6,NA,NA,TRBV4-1,CASSQEGSRVENSPLHF,TGCGCCAGCAGCCAAGAGGGGAGCAGGGTTGAAAATTCACCCCTCCACTTT
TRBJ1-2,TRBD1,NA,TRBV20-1,CSAKPGQGFGGYTF,TGCAGTGCTAAACCGGGACAGGGTTTCGGTGGCTACACCTTC
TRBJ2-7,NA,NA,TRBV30,CAWSVGGYEQYF,TGTGCCTGGAGTGTGGGGGGCTACGAGCAGTACTTC
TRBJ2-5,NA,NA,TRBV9,CASSATGDYPLRAQYF,TGTGCCAGCAGCGCCACAGGGGACTACCCTTTGAGGGCCCAGTACTTC
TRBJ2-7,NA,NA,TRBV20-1,CSARDAGTGSHEQYF,TGCAGTGCTAGAGATGCAGGGACGGGTAGCCACGAGCAGTACTTC
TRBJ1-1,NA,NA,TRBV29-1,CSATRDPNTEAFF,TGCAGCGCCACCAGGGACCCGAACACTGAAGCTTTCTTT
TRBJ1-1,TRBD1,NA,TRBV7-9,CASSTDREAFF,TGTGCCAGCAGCACGGACAGGGAAGCTTTCTTT
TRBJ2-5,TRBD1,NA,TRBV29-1,CSVERGQGQETQYF,TGCAGCGTTGAACGGGGACAGGGCCAAGAGACCCAGTACTTC
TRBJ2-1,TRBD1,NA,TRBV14,CASSRTGGTYNEQFF,TGTGCCAGCAGTCGTACAGGGGGGACCTACAATGAGCAGTTCTTC
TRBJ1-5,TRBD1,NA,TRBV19,CASVPAGGTDLSNQPQHF,TGTGCCAGTGTCCCCGCAGGGGGGACAGACCTTAGCAATCAGCCCCAGCATTTT
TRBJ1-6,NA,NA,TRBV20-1,CSARGISGSPLHF,TGCAGTGCTAGGGGTATCTCTGGTTCACCCCTCCACTTT
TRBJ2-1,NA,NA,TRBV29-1,CSDGAGSNEQFF,TGCAGCGATGGTGCGGGATCGAATGAGCAGTTCTTC
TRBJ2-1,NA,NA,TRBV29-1,CSVALYSYNNEQFF,TGCAGCGTTGCCCTTTACAGTTATAACAATGAGCAGTTCTTC
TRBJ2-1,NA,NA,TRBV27,CASRRDGLYNEQFF,TGTGCCAGCAGGAGGGACGGACTGTACAATGAGCAGTTCTTC
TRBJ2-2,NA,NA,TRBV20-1,CSAIRDALNTGELFF,TGCAGTGCTATTCGGGACGCCCTGAACACCGGGGAGCTGTTTTTT
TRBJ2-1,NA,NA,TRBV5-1,CASSQKGADEQFF,TGCGCCAGCAGCCAGAAAGGCGCCGATGAGCAGTTCTTC
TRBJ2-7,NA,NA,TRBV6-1,CASSPFWDAAHYEQYF,TGTGCCAGCAGTCCCTTTTGGGACGCGGCACACTACGAGCAGTACTTC
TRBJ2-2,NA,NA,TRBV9,CASSVRGATGTGELFF,TGTGCCAGCAGCGTACGCGGGGCCACGGGGACCGGGGAGCTGTTTTTT
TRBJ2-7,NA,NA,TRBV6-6,CASCRGTQYEQYF,TGTGCCAGCTGTCGGGGCACTCAATACGAGCAGTACTTC
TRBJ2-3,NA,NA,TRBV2,CASSELMGLEMLDTQYF,TGTGCCAGCAGTGAATTGATGGGACTCGAGATGTTAGATACGCAGTATTTT
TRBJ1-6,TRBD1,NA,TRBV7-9,CASSLVQGASPLHF,TGTGCCAGCAGCTTAGTACAGGGGGCTTCACCCCTCCACTTT
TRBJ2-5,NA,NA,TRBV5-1,CASSPNGAGETQYF,TGCGCCAGCAGCCCCAATGGGGCGGGGGAGACCCAGTACTTC
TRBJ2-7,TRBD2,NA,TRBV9,CASGTSPYEQYF,TGTGCCAGTGGGACTAGTCCCTACGAGCAGTACTTC
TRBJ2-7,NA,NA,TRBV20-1,CSAGRDPIGEQYF,TGCAGTGCTGGGCGGGATCCGATAGGGGAGCAGTACTTC
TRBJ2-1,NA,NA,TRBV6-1,CASSDGLSSYNEQFF,TGTGCCAGCAGTGACGGCTTGAGCTCCTACAATGAGCAGTTCTTC
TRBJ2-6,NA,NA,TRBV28,CASSSPTGANVLTF,TGTGCCAGCAGTTCTCCCACAGGGGCCAACGTCCTGACTTTC
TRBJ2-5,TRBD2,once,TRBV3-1,CASSRIPLAGVGETQYF,TGTGCCAGCAGTCGAATCCCACTAGCGGGAGTAGGAGAGACCCAGTACTTC